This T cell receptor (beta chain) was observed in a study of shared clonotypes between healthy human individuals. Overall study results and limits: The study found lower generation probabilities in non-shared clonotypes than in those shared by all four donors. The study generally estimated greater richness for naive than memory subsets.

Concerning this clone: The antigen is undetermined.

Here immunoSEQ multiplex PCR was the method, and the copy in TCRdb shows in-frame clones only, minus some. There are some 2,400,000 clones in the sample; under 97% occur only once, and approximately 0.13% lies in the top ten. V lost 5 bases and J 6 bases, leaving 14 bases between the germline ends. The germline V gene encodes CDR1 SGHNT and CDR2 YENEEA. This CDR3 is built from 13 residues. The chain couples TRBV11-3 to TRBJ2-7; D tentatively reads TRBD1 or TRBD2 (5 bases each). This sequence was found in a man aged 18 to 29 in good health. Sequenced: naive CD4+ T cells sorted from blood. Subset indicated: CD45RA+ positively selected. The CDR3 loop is CASSRDRLGEQYF. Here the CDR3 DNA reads TGTGCCAGCAGCCGGGACCGACTCGGCGAGCAGTACTTC.